The T cell receptor (beta chain) under discussion was sequenced for a study of cytomegalovirus exposure and HLA in healthy donors. The PCR made use of 60 Vbeta and 13 Jbeta primers. TCRdb keeps only in-frame clones here, not all; method: immunoSEQ multiplex PCR. The table includes 90,000 to 150,000 clones, around 80% detected once. Findings and limits, study-wide: Previously analyzed data showed that most TCR beta V segments were productive at a frequency of about 90% or about 30%. In a later analysis, a missense DCLRE1C variant was linked to TCR beta V- and J-gene trimming. Later analysis suggested most CMV-associated TCR beta chains were HLA-restricted.

To note about this clone: Its antigen is undetermined.

Germline lookup yields CDR1 SEHNR and CDR2 FQNEAQ (reference sequence). The V end was cut by 4 bases, the J end by 0 bases, with 15 bases between. CDR3 size: 16 residues. The chain combines TRBV7-9 with TRBJ1-2; D is unclear. The sequencing input was PBMCs. This TCR derives from a man aged 45-65 years in good health and CMV-seronegative. The DNA for the CDR3 is TGTGCCAGCAGCTCTACCGGCGGTAGCACTAACTATGGCTACACCTTC. Translated: CASSSTGGSTNYGYTF. Full variable domain (rest looked up from reference TRBV7-9 and TRBJ1-2): DTGVSQNPRHKITKRGQNVTFRCDPISEHNRLYWYRQTLGQGPEFLTYFQNEAQLEKSRLLSDRFSAERPKGSFSTLEIQRTEQGDSAMYLCASSSTGGSTNYGYTFGSGTRLTVV.